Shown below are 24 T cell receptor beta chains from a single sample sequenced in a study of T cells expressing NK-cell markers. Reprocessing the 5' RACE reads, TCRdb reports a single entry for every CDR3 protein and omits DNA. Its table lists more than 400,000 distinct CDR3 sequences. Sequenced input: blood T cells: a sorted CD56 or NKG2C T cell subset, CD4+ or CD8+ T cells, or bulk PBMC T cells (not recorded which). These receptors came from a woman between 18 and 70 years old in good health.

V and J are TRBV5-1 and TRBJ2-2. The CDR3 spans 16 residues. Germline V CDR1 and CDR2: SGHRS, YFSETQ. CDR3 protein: CASSLVVALNTGELFF.

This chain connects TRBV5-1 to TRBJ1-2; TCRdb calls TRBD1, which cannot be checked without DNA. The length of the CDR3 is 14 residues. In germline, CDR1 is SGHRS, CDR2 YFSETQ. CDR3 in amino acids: CASSAGHSVGGYTF.

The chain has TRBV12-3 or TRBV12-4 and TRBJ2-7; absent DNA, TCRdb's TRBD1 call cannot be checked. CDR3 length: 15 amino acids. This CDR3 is CASSLTGTGSGEQYF.

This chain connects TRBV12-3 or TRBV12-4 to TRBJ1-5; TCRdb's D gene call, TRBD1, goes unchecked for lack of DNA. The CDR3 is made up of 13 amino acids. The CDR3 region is CASSNFSREPQHF.

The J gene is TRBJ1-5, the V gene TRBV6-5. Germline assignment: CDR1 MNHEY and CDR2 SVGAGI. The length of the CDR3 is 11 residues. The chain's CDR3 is CASRVNQPQHF.

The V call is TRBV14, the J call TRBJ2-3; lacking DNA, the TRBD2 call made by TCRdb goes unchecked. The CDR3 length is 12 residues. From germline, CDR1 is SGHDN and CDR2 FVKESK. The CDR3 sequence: CATGLLTDTQYF.

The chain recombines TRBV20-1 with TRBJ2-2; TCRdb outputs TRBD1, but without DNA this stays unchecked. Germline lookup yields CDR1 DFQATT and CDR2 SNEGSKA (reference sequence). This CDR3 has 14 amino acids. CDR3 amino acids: CSAPFGTNTGELFF.

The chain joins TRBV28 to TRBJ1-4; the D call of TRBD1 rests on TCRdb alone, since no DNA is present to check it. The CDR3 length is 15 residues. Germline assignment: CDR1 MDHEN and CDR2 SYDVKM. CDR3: CASIKPGTTNEKLFF.

The CDR3 protein is CASSPGTGAIYEQYF. The chain combines TRBV19 with TRBJ2-7; lacking DNA, the TRBD1 call made by TCRdb goes unchecked. CDR3 length: 15 residues. Germline V gives CDR1 LNHDA, CDR2 SQIVND (reference sequence).

This chain's CDR3 is CASTTGGIFTDTQYF. The genes are TRBV5-1 and TRBJ2-3; TCRdb returns TRBD1, unconfirmable since there is no DNA. This CDR3 has 15 amino acids. Germline CDR1 is SGHRS and CDR2 is YFSETQ.

CDR3: CASSSTPSGSSTDTQYF. The chain carries TRBV6-5 and TRBJ2-3. Looked up from germline, CDR1 is MNHEY and CDR2 is SVGAGI. The CDR3 contains 17 residues.

The CDR3 sequence is CASAGRDRTTDTQYF. V and J are TRBV7-9 and TRBJ2-3; TCRdb returns TRBD1, unconfirmable since there is no DNA. The CDR3 is 15 residues long. The germline gives CDR1 SEHNR, CDR2 FQNEAQ (reference sequence). The whole variable domain, remainder taken from reference TRBV7-9 and TRBJ2-3, is DTGVSQNPRHKITKRGQNVTFRCDPISEHNRLYWYRQTLGQGPEFLTYFQNEAQLEKSRLLSDRFSAERPKGSFSTLEIQRTEQGDSAMYLCASAGRDRTTDTQYFGPGTRLTVL.

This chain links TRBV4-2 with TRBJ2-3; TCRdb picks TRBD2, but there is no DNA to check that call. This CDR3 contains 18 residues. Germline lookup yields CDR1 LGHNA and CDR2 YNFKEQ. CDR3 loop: CASSQIRRLADLTDTQYF.

CDR3 sequence: CASSFGLAGSYEQFF. This chain joins TRBV7-2 and TRBJ2-1; TCRdb indicates TRBD2, and absent DNA this call remains unverified. CDR3 length: 15 residues. CDR1 and CDR2 from the germline V gene are SGHTA and FQGNSA. The whole variable domain, filled in from reference TRBV7-2 and TRBJ2-1, reads GAGVSQSPSNKVTEKGKDVELRCDPISGHTALYWYRQSLGQGLEFLIYFQGNSAPDKSGLPSDRFSAERTGGSVSTLTIQRTQQEDSAVYLCASSFGLAGSYEQFFGPGTRLTVL.

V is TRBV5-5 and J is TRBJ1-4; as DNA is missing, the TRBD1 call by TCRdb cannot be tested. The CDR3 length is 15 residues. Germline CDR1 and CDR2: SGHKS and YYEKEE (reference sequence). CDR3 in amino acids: CASSSWQGDPKNCIF.

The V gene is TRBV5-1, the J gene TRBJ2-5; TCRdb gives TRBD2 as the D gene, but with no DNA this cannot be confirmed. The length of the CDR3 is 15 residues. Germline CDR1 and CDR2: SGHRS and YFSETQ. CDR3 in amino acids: CAGSLVAGLQETQYF.

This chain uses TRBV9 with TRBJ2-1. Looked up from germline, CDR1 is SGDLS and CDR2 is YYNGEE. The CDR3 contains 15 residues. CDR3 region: CASSFGVAEDNEQFF.

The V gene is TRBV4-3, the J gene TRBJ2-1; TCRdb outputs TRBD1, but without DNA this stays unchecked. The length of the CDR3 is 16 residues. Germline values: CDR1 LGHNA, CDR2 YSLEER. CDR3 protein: CASSRALQGAGNEQFF.

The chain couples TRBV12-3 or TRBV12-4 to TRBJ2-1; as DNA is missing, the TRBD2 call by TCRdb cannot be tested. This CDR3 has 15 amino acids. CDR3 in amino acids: CASSPQGGGANEQFF.

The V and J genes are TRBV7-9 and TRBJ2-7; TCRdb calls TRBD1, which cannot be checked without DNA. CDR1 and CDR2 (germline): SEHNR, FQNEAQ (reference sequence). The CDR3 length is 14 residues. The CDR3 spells CASSAGQGDYEQYF.

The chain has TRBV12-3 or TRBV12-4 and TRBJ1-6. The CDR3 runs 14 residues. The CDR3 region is CASSSYTGRSPLHF.

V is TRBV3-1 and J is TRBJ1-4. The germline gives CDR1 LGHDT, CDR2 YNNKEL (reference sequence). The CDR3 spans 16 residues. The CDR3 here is CASSQDWGRANEKLFF.

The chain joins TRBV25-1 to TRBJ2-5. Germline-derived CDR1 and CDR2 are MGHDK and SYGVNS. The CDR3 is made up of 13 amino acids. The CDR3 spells CASSVTSQETQYF.

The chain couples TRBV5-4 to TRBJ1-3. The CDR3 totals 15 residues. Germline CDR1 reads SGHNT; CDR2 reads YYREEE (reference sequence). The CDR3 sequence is CASSLPGLSGNTIYF.